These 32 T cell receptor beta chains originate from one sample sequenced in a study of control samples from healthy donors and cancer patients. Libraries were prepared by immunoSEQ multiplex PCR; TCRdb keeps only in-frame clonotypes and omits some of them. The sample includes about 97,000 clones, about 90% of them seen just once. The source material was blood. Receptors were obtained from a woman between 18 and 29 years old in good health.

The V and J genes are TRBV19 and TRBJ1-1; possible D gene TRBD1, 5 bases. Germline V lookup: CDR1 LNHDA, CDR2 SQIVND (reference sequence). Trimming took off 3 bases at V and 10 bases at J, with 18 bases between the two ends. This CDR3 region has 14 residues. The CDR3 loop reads CASSISNTGSGAFF. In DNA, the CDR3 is TGTGCCAGTAGTATCTCCAACACAGGCAGTGGAGCTTTCTTT.

The CDR3 DNA follows: TGTGCCAGCAGTTTTCCCCGGACAGGGGCAGGAAACACCATATATTTT. It encodes CASSFPRTGAGNTIYF. The chain has TRBV6-6 and TRBJ1-3; 9 nucleotides align to TRBD1. Germline CDR1 and CDR2: MNHNY and SVGAGI (reference sequence). This CDR3 has 16 residues. The V and J ends lost 4 bases and 4 bases, in that order; junction bases with no gene match: 8.

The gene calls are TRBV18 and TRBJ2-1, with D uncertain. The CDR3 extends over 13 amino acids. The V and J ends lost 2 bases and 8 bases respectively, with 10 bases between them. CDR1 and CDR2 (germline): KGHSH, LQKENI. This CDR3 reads CASSPNGWDEQFF. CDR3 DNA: TGTGCCAGCTCACCAAACGGTTGGGATGAGCAGTTCTTC.

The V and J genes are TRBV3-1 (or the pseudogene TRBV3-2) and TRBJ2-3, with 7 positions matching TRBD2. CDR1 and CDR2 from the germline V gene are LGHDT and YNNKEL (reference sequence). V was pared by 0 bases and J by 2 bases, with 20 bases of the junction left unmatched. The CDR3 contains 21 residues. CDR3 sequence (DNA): TGTGCCAGCAGCCAAGAAGCGGACTGGGGCGCTAGCGGTTCCATCACAGATACGCAGTATTTT. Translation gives CASSQEADWGASGSITDTQYF.

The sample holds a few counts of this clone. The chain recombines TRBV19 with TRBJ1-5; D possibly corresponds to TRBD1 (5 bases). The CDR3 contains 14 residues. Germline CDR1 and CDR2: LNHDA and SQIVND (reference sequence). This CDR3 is CLPGHKREGQPQHF. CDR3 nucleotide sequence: TGTTTGCCAGGTCATAAGCGGGAGGGGCAGCCCCAGCATTTT.

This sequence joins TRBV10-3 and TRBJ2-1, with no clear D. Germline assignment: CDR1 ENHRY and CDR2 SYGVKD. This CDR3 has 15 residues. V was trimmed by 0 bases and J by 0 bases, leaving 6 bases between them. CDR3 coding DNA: TGTGCCATCAGTGAGTCGGTCCACTCCTACAATGAGCAGTTCTTC. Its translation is CAISESVHSYNEQFF.

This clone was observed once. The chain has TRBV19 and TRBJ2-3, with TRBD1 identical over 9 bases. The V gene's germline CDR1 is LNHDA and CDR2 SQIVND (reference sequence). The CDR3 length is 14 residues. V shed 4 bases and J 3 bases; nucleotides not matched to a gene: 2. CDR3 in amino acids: CASSTDRGTDTQYF. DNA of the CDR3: TGTGCCAGTAGTACTGACAGGGGGACAGATACGCAGTATTTT.

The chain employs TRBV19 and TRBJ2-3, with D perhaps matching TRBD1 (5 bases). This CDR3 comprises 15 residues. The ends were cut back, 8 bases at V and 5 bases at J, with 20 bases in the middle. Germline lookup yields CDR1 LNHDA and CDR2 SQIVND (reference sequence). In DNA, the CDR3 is TGTGCCAGTTCCCCCAGGGCTAGTAGGGGAGATACGCAGTATTTT. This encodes CASSPRASRGDTQYF.

The CDR3 reads CASSHGRGKNTEAFF. CDR3 DNA: TGTGCCAGCAGCCACGGTCGGGGAAAGAACACTGAAGCTTTCTTT. The chain has TRBV6-2 or TRBV6-3 and TRBJ1-1; no clear D gene. The CDR3 has 15 residues. Trimming removed 6 bases at V and 1 base at J, with 15 bases between. Germline V gene lookup returns CDR1 MNHEY and CDR2 SVGEGT.

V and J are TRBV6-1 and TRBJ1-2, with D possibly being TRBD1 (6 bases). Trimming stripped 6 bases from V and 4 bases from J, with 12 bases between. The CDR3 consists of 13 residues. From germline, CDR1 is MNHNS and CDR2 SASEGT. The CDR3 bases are TGTGCCAGCAGGTCCGGGACACTCTATGGCTACACCTTC. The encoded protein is CASRSGTLYGYTF.

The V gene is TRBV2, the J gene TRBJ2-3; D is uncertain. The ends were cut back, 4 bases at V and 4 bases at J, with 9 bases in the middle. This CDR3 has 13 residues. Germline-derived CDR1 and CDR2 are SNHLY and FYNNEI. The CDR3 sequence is CASSVSLPDTQYF. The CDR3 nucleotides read TGTGCCAGCAGTGTTAGTCTCCCAGATACGCAGTATTTT.

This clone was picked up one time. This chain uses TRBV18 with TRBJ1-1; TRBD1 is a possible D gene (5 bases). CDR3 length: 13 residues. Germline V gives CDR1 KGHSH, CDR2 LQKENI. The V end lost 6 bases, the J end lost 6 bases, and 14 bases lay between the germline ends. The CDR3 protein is CASSPQGLAEAFF. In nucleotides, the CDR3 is TGTGCCAGCTCCCCCCAGGGACTAGCTGAAGCTTTCTTT.

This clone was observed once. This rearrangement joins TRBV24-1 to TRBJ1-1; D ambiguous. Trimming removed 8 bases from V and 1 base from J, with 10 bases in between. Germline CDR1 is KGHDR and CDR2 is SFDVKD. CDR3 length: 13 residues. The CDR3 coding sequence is TGTGCCACCAATCGGGAGGGGAACACTGAAGCTTTCTTT. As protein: CATNREGNTEAFF.

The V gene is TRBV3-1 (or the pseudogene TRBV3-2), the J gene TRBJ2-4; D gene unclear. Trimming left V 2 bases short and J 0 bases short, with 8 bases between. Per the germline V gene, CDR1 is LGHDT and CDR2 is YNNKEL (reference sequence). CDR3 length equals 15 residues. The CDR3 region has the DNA TGTGCCAGCAGCCAAAGTCTTGGAGCCAAAAACATTCAGTACTTC. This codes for CASSQSLGAKNIQYF.

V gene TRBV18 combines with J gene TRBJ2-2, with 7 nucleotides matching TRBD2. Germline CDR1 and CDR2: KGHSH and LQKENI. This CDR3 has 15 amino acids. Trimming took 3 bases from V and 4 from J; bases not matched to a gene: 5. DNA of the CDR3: TGTGCCAGCTCACCTCCGGGAGGAAGCACCGGGGAGCTGTTTTTT. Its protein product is CASSPPGGSTGELFF.

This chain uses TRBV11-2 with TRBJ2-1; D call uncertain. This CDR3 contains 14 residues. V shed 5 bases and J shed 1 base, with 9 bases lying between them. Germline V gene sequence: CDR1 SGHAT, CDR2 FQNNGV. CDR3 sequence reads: CASSLGWSYNEQFF. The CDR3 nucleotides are TGTGCCAGCAGCCTTGGCTGGTCCTACAATGAGCAGTTCTTC.

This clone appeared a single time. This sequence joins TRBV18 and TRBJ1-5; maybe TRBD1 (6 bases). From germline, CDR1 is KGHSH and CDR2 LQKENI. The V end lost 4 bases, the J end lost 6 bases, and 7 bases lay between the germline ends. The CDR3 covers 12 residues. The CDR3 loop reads CASSHRVQPQHF. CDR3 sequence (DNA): TGTGCCAGCTCACACAGGGTTCAGCCCCAGCATTTT.

CDR3 DNA sequence: TGTGCCAGCAGTCCCCAGGGGAAATGGAATTCACCCCTCCACTTT. The encoded protein is CASSPQGKWNSPLHF. The rearrangement links TRBV28 to TRBJ1-6; D perhaps matches TRBD1 (6 bases). Trimming removed 5 bases from V and 7 bases from J, with 15 bases in between. This CDR3 is built from 15 residues. Per germline, CDR1 MDHEN and CDR2 SYDVKM.

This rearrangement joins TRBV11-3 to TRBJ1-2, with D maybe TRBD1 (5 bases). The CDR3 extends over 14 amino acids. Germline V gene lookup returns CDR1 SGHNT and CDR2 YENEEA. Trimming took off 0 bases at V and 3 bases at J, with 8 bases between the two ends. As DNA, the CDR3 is TGTGCCAGCAGCTTAGACCTCAGGGACTATGGCTACACCTTC. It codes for CASSLDLRDYGYTF.

The CDR3 sequence is CASSEGGSQETQYF. The DNA of the CDR3 is TGTGCCAGCAGTGAAGGGGGCTCCCAAGAGACCCAGTACTTC. The genes are TRBV2 and TRBJ2-5, with D maybe TRBD1 (5 bases). The CDR3 runs to 14 residues. Trimming removed 1 base at V and 1 base at J, with 7 bases between. CDR1 is SNHLY and CDR2 is FYNNEI in the germline V gene.

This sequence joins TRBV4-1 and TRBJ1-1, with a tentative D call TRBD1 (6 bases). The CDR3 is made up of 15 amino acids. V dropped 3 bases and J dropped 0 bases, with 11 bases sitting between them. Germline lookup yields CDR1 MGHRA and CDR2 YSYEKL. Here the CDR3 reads CASSHPAGVNTEAFF. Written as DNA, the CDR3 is TGCGCCAGCAGCCACCCGGCAGGGGTGAACACTGAAGCTTTCTTT.

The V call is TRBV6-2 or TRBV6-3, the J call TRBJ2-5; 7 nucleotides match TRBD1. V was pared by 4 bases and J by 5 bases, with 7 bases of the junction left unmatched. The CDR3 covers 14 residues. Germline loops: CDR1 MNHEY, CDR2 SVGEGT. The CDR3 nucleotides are TGTGCCAGCAGTTCTGCGGACAGGCTGGAGACCCAGTACTTC. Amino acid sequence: CASSSADRLETQYF.

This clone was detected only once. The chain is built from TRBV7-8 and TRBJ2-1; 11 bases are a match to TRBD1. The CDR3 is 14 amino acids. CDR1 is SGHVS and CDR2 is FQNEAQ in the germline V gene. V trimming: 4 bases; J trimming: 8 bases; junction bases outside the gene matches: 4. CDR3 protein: CASSWDRGTHEQFF. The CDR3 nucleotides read TGTGCCAGCAGCTGGGACAGGGGGACCCATGAGCAGTTCTTC.

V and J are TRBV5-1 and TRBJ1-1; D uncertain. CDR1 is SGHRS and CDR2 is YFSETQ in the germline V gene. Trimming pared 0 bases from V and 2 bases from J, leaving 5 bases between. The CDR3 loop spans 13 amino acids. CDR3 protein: CASSLGPNTEAFF. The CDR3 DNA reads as TGCGCCAGCAGCTTGGGGCCTAACACTGAAGCTTTCTTT.

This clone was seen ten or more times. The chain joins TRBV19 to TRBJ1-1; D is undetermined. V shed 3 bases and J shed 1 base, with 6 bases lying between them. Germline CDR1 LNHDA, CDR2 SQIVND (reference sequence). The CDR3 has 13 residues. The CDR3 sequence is CASSMYGNTEAFF. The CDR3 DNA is TGTGCCAGTAGTATGTATGGGAACACTGAAGCTTTCTTT.

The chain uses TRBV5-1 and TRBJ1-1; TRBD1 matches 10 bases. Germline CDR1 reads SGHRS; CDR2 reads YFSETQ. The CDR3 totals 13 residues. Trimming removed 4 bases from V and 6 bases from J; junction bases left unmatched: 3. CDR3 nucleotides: TGCGCCAGCAGCCGAGGACAGGGGGCTGAAGCTTTCTTT. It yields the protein CASSRGQGAEAFF.

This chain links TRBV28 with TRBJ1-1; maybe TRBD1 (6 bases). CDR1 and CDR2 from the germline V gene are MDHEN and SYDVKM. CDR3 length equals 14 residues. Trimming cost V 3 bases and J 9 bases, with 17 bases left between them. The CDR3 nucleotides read TGTGCCAGCAGTTTCCCCCTTTACAGGGATCAAGCTTTCTTT. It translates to CASSFPLYRDQAFF.

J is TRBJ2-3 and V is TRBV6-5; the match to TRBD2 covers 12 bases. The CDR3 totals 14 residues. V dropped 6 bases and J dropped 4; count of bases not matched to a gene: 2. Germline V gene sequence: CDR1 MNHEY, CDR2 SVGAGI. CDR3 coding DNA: TGTGCCAGCAGGGGACTAGCGGGTTCAGATACGCAGTATTTT. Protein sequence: CASRGLAGSDTQYF.

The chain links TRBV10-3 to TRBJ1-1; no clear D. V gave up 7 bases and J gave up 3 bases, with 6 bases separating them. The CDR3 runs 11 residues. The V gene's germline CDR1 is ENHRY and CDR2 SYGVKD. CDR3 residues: CAIKSDTEAFF. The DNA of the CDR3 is TGTGCCATCAAGAGCGACACTGAAGCTTTCTTT.

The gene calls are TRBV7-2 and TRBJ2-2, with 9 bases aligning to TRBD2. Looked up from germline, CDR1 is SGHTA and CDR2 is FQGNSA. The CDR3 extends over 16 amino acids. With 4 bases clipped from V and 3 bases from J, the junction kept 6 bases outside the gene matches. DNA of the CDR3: TGTGCCAGCAGCTCCGAGCGGGGGGTTTACACCGGGGAGCTGTTTTTT. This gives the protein CASSSERGVYTGELFF.

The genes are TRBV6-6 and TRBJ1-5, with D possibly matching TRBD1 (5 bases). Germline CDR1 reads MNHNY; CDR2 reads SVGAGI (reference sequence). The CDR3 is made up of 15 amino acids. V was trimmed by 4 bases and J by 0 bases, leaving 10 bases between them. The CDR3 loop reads CASSLGVNSNQPQHF. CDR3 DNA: TGTGCCAGCAGTTTGGGGGTTAATAGCAATCAGCCCCAGCATTTT.

The CDR3 sequence is CSVEARNRGGITEAFF. DNA for the CDR3: TGCAGCGTTGAAGCCCGGAACCGGGGGGGCATCACTGAAGCTTTCTTT. The V gene is TRBV29-1, the J gene TRBJ1-1; a weak D match, TRBD1 (6 bases). The ends were cut back, 1 base at V and 4 bases at J, with 19 bases in the middle. Germline CDR1 reads SQVTM; CDR2 reads ANQGSEA. The CDR3 covers 16 residues.